The entry below describes one TCR beta chain. This sample is drawn from a study of T-cell reconstitution after alpha-beta-depleted transplantation in children. Unique molecular identifiers were used in preparing the TCRbeta library. From the PCR reads, TCRdb called clonotypes with MiXCR, one entry per CDR3 protein. The sample lists approximately 350,000 distinct CDR3 sequences; 10% were seen once. This CDR3 region has 16 residues. This sequence joins TRBV21-1 and TRBJ1-3. TRBV21-1 is deemed a pseudogene. The source is a human donor who donated a stem cell graft to a child with acute lymphoblastic leukemia. This specimen was PBMCs from the stem cell graft donor, taken from the stem cell graft. The CDR3 sequence is CASSTHEPASGNTIYF. Here the CDR3 DNA reads TGTGCCAGCAGCACACATGAGCCAGCGTCTGGAAACACCATATATTTT.